Listed here are 13 T cell receptor beta chains from one sample, sequenced in a study of CD8+ T cells in alopecia areata. Reverse transcription of extracted RNA yielded cDNA, which provided the sequencing template. Assay: immunoSEQ multiplex PCR; the TCRdb copy retains only in-frame clones and omits some. The table has around 97,000 clones, around 50% seen once. Material: CD4+ T cells sorted from blood. These receptors were obtained from a human donor in good health.

This clone was observed a handful of times. This chain joins TRBV30 and TRBJ2-2, with 7 bases fitting TRBD1. Germline V gene lookup returns CDR1 GTSNPN and CDR2 SVGIG (reference sequence). V was pared by 2 bases and J by 6 bases, with 0 bases of the junction left unmatched. There are 12 residues in the CDR3. This CDR3 is CAWSQGAGELFF. As DNA, the CDR3 is TGTGCCTGGAGTCAGGGGGCCGGGGAGCTGTTTTTT.

The rearrangement links TRBV19 to TRBJ1-5; D not certain. The germline V and J ends were trimmed by 7 bases and 1 base, with 17 bases remaining between them. Germline V gene sequence: CDR1 LNHDA, CDR2 SQIVND (reference sequence). CDR3 size: 16 residues. In DNA, the CDR3 is TGTGCCAGTATTCGAGACGGGCTGTGGAGCAATCAGCCCCAGCATTTT. Protein: CASIRDGLWSNQPQHF.

This chain links TRBV29-1 with TRBJ2-5, with 7 bases identical to TRBD1. Per the germline V gene, CDR1 is SQVTM and CDR2 is ANQGSEA. This CDR3 has 13 amino acids. After removal of 4 bases from V and 4 bases from J, the junction contained 6 bases not matched to a gene. CDR3 residues: CSVVRGRRETQYF. CDR3 nucleotide sequence: TGCAGCGTTGTCAGGGGGAGAAGAGAGACCCAGTACTTC.

The V call is TRBV29-1, the J call TRBJ1-5; D uncertain. This CDR3 is 15 amino acids long. V was cut by 7 bases and J by 0 bases, with 16 bases left in between. CDR1 is SQVTM, CDR2 ANQGSEA, per germline. CDR3 protein: CSALPPVFSNQPQHF. CDR3 bases: TGCAGCGCCCTCCCACCGGTTTTTAGCAATCAGCCCCAGCATTTT.

This chain joins TRBV30 and TRBJ2-7; D ambiguous. The ends were cut back, 0 bases at V and 5 bases at J, with 8 bases in the middle. Germline V gene sequence: CDR1 GTSNPN, CDR2 SVGIG (reference sequence). The CDR3 sequence is 12 residues long. For the CDR3, the DNA is TGTGCCTGGAGTGTACCCCCTGACGAGCAGTACTTC. The encoded protein is CAWSVPPDEQYF.

The CDR3 sequence: CASRPGTGAEQYF. The CDR3 DNA reads TGTGCCAGCAGGCCCGGGACAGGGGCCGAGCAGTACTTC. This sequence joins TRBV7-9 and TRBJ2-7, with 10 bases fitting TRBD1. J gave up 6 bases and V 6 bases, and 5 bases lay outside the gene matches. This CDR3 region has 13 residues. Germline CDR1 SEHNR, CDR2 FQNEAQ (reference sequence).

The chain is built from TRBV7-8 and TRBJ1-1; a weak D match, TRBD1 (6 bases). In germline, CDR1 is SGHVS, CDR2 FQNEAQ. Trimming took 1 base from V and 5 from J, leaving 8 bases between them. The CDR3 runs 13 residues. The CDR3 sequence: CASSLGQGTEAFF. For the CDR3, the DNA is TGTGCCAGCAGCTTAGGTCAGGGGACTGAAGCTTTCTTT.

This clone was found a few times. J is TRBJ1-1 and V is TRBV6-5; D may be TRBD1 (6 bases). V was trimmed by 4 bases and J by 14 bases, leaving 17 bases between them. This CDR3 has 12 residues. Germline CDR1 and CDR2: MNHEY and SVGAGI. The CDR3 DNA sequence: TGTGCCAGCAGTTCCTCGGGGGGCACCGTCTTCTTT. It codes for CASSSSGGTVFF.

The J gene is TRBJ2-5, the V gene TRBV9; 8 positions agree with TRBD1. Germline V gene lookup returns CDR1 SGDLS and CDR2 YYNGEE. The ends lost 0 bases at V and 9 bases at J; junction bases unmatched: 10. This CDR3 spans 15 amino acids. The CDR3 sequence is CASSVGYTDRDAQYF. DNA for the CDR3: TGTGCCAGCAGCGTAGGATACACGGACAGGGATGCCCAGTACTTC.

This chain links TRBV29-1 with TRBJ2-4; D may be TRBD1 (6 bases). Germline V lookup: CDR1 SQVTM, CDR2 ANQGSEA. Trimming cost V 6 bases and J 0 bases, with 12 bases left between them. This CDR3 region has 14 residues. CDR3 amino acids: CSVATGLAKNIQYF. CDR3 nucleotides: TGCAGCGTAGCAACAGGGCTAGCCAAAAACATTCAGTACTTC.

This chain joins TRBV6-1 and TRBJ2-2; TRBD1 aligns across 7 bases. Unmatched junction bases numbered 12, after V lost 8 bases and J lost 6 bases. The CDR3 consists of 15 residues. Germline values: CDR1 MNHNS, CDR2 SASEGT. CDR3 DNA: TGTGCCAGCGAACCGGGACAGAACGCGGCCGGGGAGCTGTTTTTT. Residues: CASEPGQNAAGELFF.

V is TRBV5-1 and J is TRBJ2-3; 12 bases align to TRBD2. V lost 0 bases to trimming and J lost 1 base; unmatched junction nucleotides: 0. This CDR3 is 16 amino acids long. CDR1 and CDR2 (germline): SGHRS, YFSETQ. DNA for the CDR3: TGCGCCAGCAGCTTGGGACTAGCGGGGGGCACAGATACGCAGTATTTT. Residues: CASSLGLAGGTDTQYF.

The chain is built from TRBV5-5 and TRBJ1-5; D unresolved. Trimming cost V 2 bases and J 8 bases, with 11 bases left between them. The CDR3 extends over 13 amino acids. In germline, CDR1 is SGHKS, CDR2 YYEKEE (reference sequence). The CDR3 sequence: CASSFRVREPQHF. The DNA of the CDR3 is TGTGCCAGCAGCTTCCGGGTTCGCGAGCCCCAGCATTTT.